Listed here are 3 T cell receptor beta chains from one sample, sequenced in a study of cytomegalovirus exposure and HLA in healthy donors. 60 Vbeta and 13 Jbeta primers were used in PCR. Measured with immunoSEQ multiplex PCR; TCRdb has only the in-frame clones, and not every one. The data show about 180,000 clones, about three quarters seen once. The sample consisted of PBMCs. These receptors came from a woman aged 25 to 39 in good health and CMV-seropositive.

The chain has TRBV28 and TRBJ2-2, with D possibly being TRBD2 (6 bases). The germline CDR1 and CDR2 sequences are MDHEN and SYDVKM. The CDR3 spans 14 residues. Trimming left V 7 bases short and J 5 bases short, with 14 bases between. This CDR3 is CASNGGMMTGELFF. CDR3 sequence (DNA): TGTGCCAGCAACGGCGGGATGATGACCGGGGAGCTGTTTTTT. Full variable domain (rest looked up from reference TRBV28 and TRBJ2-2): DVKVTQSSRYLVKRTGEKVFLECVQDMDHENMFWYRQDPGLGLRLIYFSYDVKMKEKGDIPEGYSVSREKKERFSLILESASTNQTSMYLCASNGGMMTGELFFGEGSRLTVL.

This chain connects TRBV7-2 to TRBJ1-1; D is undetermined. CDR3 length: 15 residues. Germline CDR1 reads SGHTA; CDR2 reads FQGNSA. Trimming shortened V by 2 bases and J by 4 bases, and 14 bases separated the two germline ends. CDR3 sequence (DNA): TGTGCCAGCAGCTTACGGTTACAGATCTCCACTGAAGCTTTCTTT. This sequence encodes CASSLRLQISTEAFF.

The rearrangement joins TRBV6-1 to TRBJ2-7, with 8 bases identical to TRBD1. This CDR3 comprises 15 residues. CDR1 MNHNS and CDR2 SASEGT come from the germline V gene. J was trimmed by 0 bases and V by 10 bases; bases with no gene match: 11. CDR3 nucleotide sequence: TGTGCCATCAGAAACATGCAGGGGGCCTCCTACGAGCAGTACTTC. Protein: CAIRNMQGASYEQYF.